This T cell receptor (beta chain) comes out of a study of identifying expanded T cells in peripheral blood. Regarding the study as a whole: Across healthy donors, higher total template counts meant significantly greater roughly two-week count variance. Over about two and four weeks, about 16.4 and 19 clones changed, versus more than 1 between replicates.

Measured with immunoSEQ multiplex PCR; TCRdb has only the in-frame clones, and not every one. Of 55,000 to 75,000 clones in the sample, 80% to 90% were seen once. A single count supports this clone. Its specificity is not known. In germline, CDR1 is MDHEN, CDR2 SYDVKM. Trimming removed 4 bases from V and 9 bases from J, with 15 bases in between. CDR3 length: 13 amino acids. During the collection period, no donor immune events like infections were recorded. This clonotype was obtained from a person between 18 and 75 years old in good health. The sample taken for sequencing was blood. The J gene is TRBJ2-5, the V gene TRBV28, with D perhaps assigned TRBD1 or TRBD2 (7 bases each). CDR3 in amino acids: CASSYYRGGSQYF. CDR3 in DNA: TGTGCCAGCAGTTACTACAGGGGAGGGTCCCAGTACTTC.